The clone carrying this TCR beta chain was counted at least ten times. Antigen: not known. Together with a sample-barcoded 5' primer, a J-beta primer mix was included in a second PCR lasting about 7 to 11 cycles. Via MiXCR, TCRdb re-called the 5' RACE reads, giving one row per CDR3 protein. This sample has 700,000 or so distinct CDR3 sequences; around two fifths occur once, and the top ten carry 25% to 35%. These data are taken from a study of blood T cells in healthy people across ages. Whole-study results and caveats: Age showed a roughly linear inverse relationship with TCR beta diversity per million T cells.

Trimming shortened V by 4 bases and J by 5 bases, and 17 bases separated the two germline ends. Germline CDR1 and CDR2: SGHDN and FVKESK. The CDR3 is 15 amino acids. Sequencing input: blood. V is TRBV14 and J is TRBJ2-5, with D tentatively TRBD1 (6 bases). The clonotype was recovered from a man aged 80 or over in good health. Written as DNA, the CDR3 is TGTGCCAGCAGCCGTTTGCAGGGGATGATGGAGACCCAGTACTTC. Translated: CASSRLQGMMETQYF. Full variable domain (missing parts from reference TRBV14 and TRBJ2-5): EAGVTQFPSHSVIEKGQTVTLRCDPISGHDNLYWYRRVMGKEIKFLLHFVKESKQDESGMPNNRFLAERTGGTYSTLKVQPAELEDSGVYFCASSRLQGMMETQYFGPGTRLLVL.